This is a list of T cell receptor beta chains from one sample in a study of T cells in Graves' hyperthyroidism and ophthalmopathy. TCRdb itself ran the multiplex PCR reads through MiXCR, one entry per CDR3 protein. The table lists about 760,000 distinct CDR3 sequences, just over 35% of them singletons. Sequencing was performed on blood. These receptors all stem from a woman in her forties with Graves' hyperthyroidism. The CDR3 runs from the conserved cysteine through the conserved F or W. A D gene is named only where the DNA matches it firmly. Rows may omit the clone size; those that give it use once, few, many or a size class.

v_call	j_call	clone_size	d_call	cdr3_aa	cdr3_nt
TRBV27	TRBJ1-1	few	.	CASSFNENTEAFF	TGTGCCAGCAGTTTCAATGAGAACACTGAAGCTTTCTTT
TRBV25-1	TRBJ2-7	.	TRBD2	CASSEFAGTSGNYEQYF	TGTGCCAGCAGTGAATTCGCCGGGACTAGCGGGAATTACGAGCAGTACTTC
TRBV29-1	TRBJ2-5	many	.	CSVAPSAIQETQYF	TGCAGCGTAGCTCCGTCGGCTATCCAAGAGACCCAGTACTTC
TRBV9	TRBJ2-2	.	.	CASSVEEPMSPAGRSDTGELFF	TGTGCCAGCAGCGTAGAGGAGCCGATGTCCCCGGCAGGGCGGTCCGACACCGGGGAGCTGTTTTTT
TRBV2	TRBJ2-7	.	.	CASLYLIAGEQYF	TGTGCCAGCCTTTACCTTATAGCTGGCGAGCAGTACTTC
TRBV9	TRBJ2-2	.	.	CASSERGAGELFF	TGTGCCAGCAGCGAAAGAGGGGCCGGGGAGCTGTTTTTT
TRBV10-3	TRBJ1-5	.	TRBD1	CAINRDRDEQPQHF	TGTGCCATCAACCGGGACAGGGATGAACAGCCCCAGCATTTT
TRBV29-1	TRBJ1-2	many	.	CSVVSNYGYTF	TGCAGCGTTGTTTCGAACTATGGCTACACCTTC
TRBV15	TRBJ2-7	.	.	CATGDSHEQYF	TGTGCCACTGGTGACTCCCACGAGCAGTACTTC
TRBV5-1	TRBJ1-2	few	.	CASSFGKDRGYTF	TGCGCCAGCAGCTTCGGGAAGGATCGAGGCTACACCTTC
TRBV7-9	TRBJ2-7	many	.	CASSLVTRGLGEQYF	TGTGCCAGCAGCTTAGTCACCAGGGGATTAGGCGAGCAGTACTTC
TRBV7-8	TRBJ1-5	many	.	CASSLVWGPNQPQHF	TGTGCCAGCAGCTTAGTCTGGGGACCCAATCAGCCCCAGCATTTT
TRBV7-2	TRBJ1-4	many	.	CASSGSHGDNEKLFF	TGTGCCAGCAGCGGAAGCCACGGCGATAATGAAAAACTGTTTTTT
TRBV13	TRBJ2-7	.	.	CASSSPPDLPLGYEQYF	TGTGCCAGCAGCTCTCCACCCGACCTACCTTTGGGCTACGAGCAGTACTTC
TRBV19	TRBJ1-2	few	TRBD1	CASSPPNPGTGFYGYTF	TGTGCCAGTAGTCCACCAAATCCCGGGACAGGGTTCTATGGCTACACCTTC
TRBV2	TRBJ2-5	many	.	CASSERLKETQYF	TGTGCCAGCAGTGAGAGGTTAAAGGAGACCCAGTACTTC
TRBV9	TRBJ2-5	.	.	CASSVDFQETQYF	TGTGCCAGCAGCGTAGATTTTCAGGAGACCCAGTACTTC
TRBV27	TRBJ1-2	.	.	CASSLSRTDYGYTF	TGTGCCAGCAGTTTATCCCGGACCGACTATGGCTACACCTTC
TRBV10-3	TRBJ2-5	.	.	CAISPVGASQETQYF	TGTGCCATCAGTCCGGTGGGGGCCTCCCAAGAGACCCAGTACTTC